The sequence of this TCR beta chain was determined in a study of early T cells in non-severe SARS-CoV-2 infection. Study-wide background: The study sequenced bulk RNA from unsorted whole blood, with chains unpaired. Study-level points and caveats: Sequences matched to VDJdb favored anti-spike CD8 responses, while private and CD4 specificities were missed.

In its sample, this clonotype was seen many times. Antigen specificity is unknown. The germline CDR1 and CDR2 sequences are SNHLY and FYNNEI. V dropped 6 bases and J dropped 5 bases, with 17 bases sitting between them. The CDR3 spans 15 residues. Via MiXCR, TCRdb re-called the 5' RACE reads, giving one row per CDR3 protein. The sample lists around 77,000 distinct CDR3 sequences, around 10% occurring once. The J gene is TRBJ1-5, the V gene TRBV2, with no clear D. The starting material was whole blood, obtained at baseline. The clonotype was recovered from an adult who was a healthcare worker with PCR-confirmed SARS-CoV-2 infection or an uninfected control (not recorded which). CDR3 DNA sequence: TGTGCCAGCAGGTCCGAGGCGGCCCGGGATCAGCCCCAGCATTTT. As protein: CASRSEAARDQPQHF.